These T cell receptor beta chains were read from a single sample in a study of shared clonotypes between healthy human individuals. Sequencing used immunoSEQ multiplex PCR; TCRdb keeps in-frame clones, though not all of them. Seen here are around 530,000 clones, around 78% observed once, and the top ten hold about 12%. The material sequenced was PBMCs. The receptor set was obtained from a woman aged 40 to 55 in good health. Some clones in this sample may be carry-over from other donors' samples. Each CDR3 is given with its conserved first and last residue. The order of the fields is V gene, clone size, J gene, D gene, CDR3 protein, CDR3 DNA. D genes are given only for firm matches. Not every row has a clone size; where given, it reads once, few, many or a size class.

>TRBV4-1|-|TRBJ2-2|-
CASSQSLGDPANTGELFF
TGCGCCAGCAGCCAATCCCTCGGGGACCCTGCGAACACCGGGGAGCTGTTTTTT
>TRBV27|-|TRBJ2-7|TRBD1
CASNNRGISYEQYF
TGTGCCAGCAATAACAGGGGGATCTCCTACGAGCAGTACTTC
>TRBV15|once|TRBJ2-5|-
CATSRDSWSGKAQYF
TGTGCCACCAGCAGAGATAGCTGGTCAGGGAAGGCCCAGTACTTC
>TRBV7-9|-|TRBJ2-2|-
CASEREQGEGGELFF
TGTGCCAGCGAGCGGGAGCAGGGGGAAGGAGGGGAGCTGTTTTTT
>TRBV28|-|TRBJ1-2|-
CASSSGRIYGYTF
TGTGCCAGCAGTTCTGGGCGGATCTATGGCTACACCTTC
>TRBV5-4|-|TRBJ2-1|TRBD2
CASGSDPGGVWNEQFF
TGTGCCAGCGGATCGGATCCGGGAGGGGTTTGGAATGAGCAGTTCTTC
>TRBV28|-|TRBJ2-7|-
CASSLQTDSTTYEQYF
TGTGCCAGCAGCCTTCAGACGGACAGTACGACCTACGAGCAGTACTTC
>TRBV28|-|TRBJ1-2|-
CASSLLRGDYGYTF
TGTGCCAGCAGTTTACTCAGGGGAGACTATGGCTACACCTTC
>TRBV7-9|-|TRBJ2-3|-
CASSHMWRSTDTQYF
TGTGCCAGCAGCCATATGTGGCGGAGCACAGATACGCAGTATTTT
>TRBV27|-|TRBJ1-2|-
CASRDLNYGYTF
TGTGCCAGCCGAGATCTGAACTATGGCTACACCTTC
>TRBV28|-|TRBJ1-2|-
CASSRPAGAHYGYTF
TGTGCCAGCAGCCGCCCGGCGGGCGCCCACTATGGCTACACCTTC
>TRBV6-6|-|TRBJ1-3|-
CASSYEGGSGNTIYF
TGTGCCAGCAGTTACGAGGGGGGCTCTGGAAACACCATATATTTT
>TRBV4-1|few|TRBJ2-7|-
CASSQEPGIVYEQYF
TGCGCCAGCAGCCAAGAACCAGGGATTGTCTACGAGCAGTACTTC
>TRBV5-6|-|TRBJ1-5|-
CASSSRAGGNQPQHF
TGTGCCAGCAGCAGCCGGGCCGGGGGGAATCAGCCCCAGCATTTT
>TRBV11-2|few|TRBJ2-5|TRBD2
CASSLWGGQETQYF
TGTGCCAGCAGCTTATGGGGGGGGCAAGAGACCCAGTACTTC
>TRBV5-1|-|TRBJ2-3|TRBD1
CASSPENRGIADTQYF
TGCGCCAGCAGCCCAGAAAACAGGGGGATCGCAGATACGCAGTATTTT
>TRBV10-1|-|TRBJ2-3|TRBD1
CASSEAGQGGTDTQYF
TGCGCCAGCAGTGAGGCGGGACAGGGGGGCACAGATACGCAGTATTTT
>TRBV2|-|TRBJ2-3|-
CASSEQPSTDTQYF
TGTGCCAGCAGTGAACAGCCTAGCACAGATACGCAGTATTTT
>TRBV5-1|-|TRBJ2-5|-
CASSLGDSQETQYF
TGCGCCAGCAGCTTGGGAGATAGTCAAGAGACCCAGTACTTC
>TRBV19|-|TRBJ2-6|TRBD1
CASSFGQGESGANVLTF
TGTGCCAGTAGTTTCGGACAGGGGGAATCTGGGGCCAACGTCCTGACTTTC
>TRBV19|-|TRBJ1-5|-
CASSTRGEDFNQPQHF
TGTGCCAGTAGTACGCGGGGGGAAGATTTTAATCAGCCCCAGCATTTT
>TRBV28|-|TRBJ2-7|TRBD1
CASNDDRVHEQYF
TGTGCCAGCAATGATGACAGGGTCCACGAGCAGTACTTC
>TRBV5-6|-|TRBJ2-7|-
CASSLQFAHEQYF
TGTGCCAGCAGCTTGCAGTTCGCCCACGAGCAGTACTTC
>TRBV19|-|TRBJ2-7|-
CASSTGQNSYEQYF
TGCGCCAGTAGTACGGGACAAAACTCCTACGAGCAGTACTTC
>TRBV7-2|-|TRBJ1-5|-
CASSLDGAVGQPQHF
TGTGCCAGCAGCTTAGATGGGGCCGTGGGTCAGCCCCAGCATTTT
>TRBV10-3|-|TRBJ2-5|-
CAIRANPQETQYF
TGTGCCATCAGGGCCAACCCCCAAGAGACCCAGTACTTC
>TRBV2|-|TRBJ1-1|-
CASTYNTEAFF
TGTGCCAGCACCTATAACACTGAAGCTTTCTTT
>TRBV11-3|-|TRBJ1-3|-
CASSLGRNSGNTIYF
TGTGCCAGCAGCTTAGGGCGGAACTCTGGAAACACCATATATTTT
>TRBV7-3|once|TRBJ2-7|-
CASSPWTTYEQYF
TGTGCCAGCAGCCCCTGGACCACCTACGAGCAGTACTTC
>TRBV29-1|-|TRBJ2-7|TRBD2
CSVEGSGRVHEQYF
TGCAGCGTTGAAGGTAGCGGGAGGGTCCACGAGCAGTACTTC
>TRBV28|-|TRBJ1-1|-
CASSSPGAMNTEAFF
TGTGCCAGCAGTTCTCCGGGGGCCATGAACACTGAAGCTTTCTTT
>TRBV6-6|-|TRBJ2-6|-
CASSHSRPGANVLTF
TGTGCCAGCAGTCATTCTCGACCCGGGGCCAACGTCCTGACTTTC
>TRBV5-1|-|TRBJ2-7|-
CASTSGVGYEQYF
TGCGCCAGCACCTCGGGAGTGGGGTACGAGCAGTACTTC
>TRBV7-7|-|TRBJ2-1|TRBD1
CASSPGQGASNEQFF
TGTGCTAGCAGCCCTGGACAGGGGGCGAGTAATGAGCAGTTCTTC
>TRBV21-1|-|TRBJ2-7|-
CASRQTSGRFDEQYF
TGTGCCAGCAGACAAACTAGCGGGAGGTTCGACGAGCAGTACTTC
>TRBV5-1|few|TRBJ2-3|-
CASSDGPATDTQYF
TGCGCCAGCTCCGACGGGCCCGCCACAGATACGCAGTATTTT
>TRBV15|-|TRBJ2-1|-
CATRDAESSYNEQFF
TGTGCCACCAGAGACGCAGAGAGCTCCTACAATGAGCAGTTCTTC
>TRBV7-2|-|TRBJ2-7|TRBD2
CASSLRTSGYEQYF
TGTGCCAGCAGCTTAAGGACTAGCGGGTACGAGCAGTACTTC
>TRBV5-6|once|TRBJ2-3|TRBD2
CASSSLAGASPSTDTQYF
TGTGCCAGCAGTTCCCTAGCGGGAGCCTCTCCTAGCACAGATACGCAGTATTTT
>TRBV29-1|-|TRBJ1-3|-
CSAIADGNTIYF
TGCAGCGCTATCGCGGATGGAAACACCATATATTTT
>TRBV7-3|-|TRBJ2-2|-
CASSPPGASSTGELFF
TGTGCCAGCAGCCCCCCTGGGGCTAGCAGCACCGGGGAGCTGTTTTTT
>TRBV11-2|few|TRBJ2-7|TRBD1
CASRKLRGRTGHEQYF
TGTGCCAGCAGAAAATTACGCGGCCGGACAGGGCACGAGCAGTACTTC
>TRBV30|-|TRBJ1-4|-
CARSRGNEKLFF
TGTGCACGGAGCAGGGGAAATGAAAAACTGTTTTTT